The 9 T cell receptor beta chains reported below all come from one sample, sequenced in a study of T cell repertoires in ileal Crohn's disease. Time point reported: inflamed ileum from the surgical specimen. Libraries were prepared by immunoSEQ multiplex PCR; TCRdb keeps only in-frame clonotypes and omits some of them. Counted here are around 8,000 clones, about 82% occurring once; the ten biggest clones make up approximately 11%. What was sequenced was ileal tissue. These receptors originate from an adult with Crohn's disease.

This chain joins TRBV19 and TRBJ2-7; possible D gene TRBD2, 5 bases. V was cut by 3 bases and J by 0 bases, with 9 bases left in between. From germline, CDR1 is LNHDA and CDR2 SQIVND (reference sequence). The CDR3 covers 14 residues. The CDR3: CASSISSGSYEQYF. In DNA, the CDR3 is TGTGCCAGTAGTATCTCCAGCGGCTCCTACGAGCAGTACTTC.

The chain couples TRBV27 to TRBJ2-2, with D unclear. The CDR3 loop spans 14 amino acids. The ends were cut back, 3 bases at V and 1 base at J, with 6 bases in the middle. Germline V CDR1 and CDR2: MNHEY, SMNVEV (reference sequence). CDR3 amino acids: CASSFGWNTGELFF. In DNA, the CDR3 is TGTGCCAGCAGTTTCGGCTGGAACACCGGGGAGCTGTTTTTT.

The chain couples TRBV6-4 to TRBJ2-3; 14 bases agree with TRBD2. Looked up from germline, CDR1 is MRHNA and CDR2 is SNTAGT. CDR3 length: 15 residues. Germline trimming cut 3 bases from V and 5 bases from J; bases unmatched to any gene: 1. The chain's CDR3 is CASSEGTSGGDTQYF. In DNA, the CDR3 is TGTGCCAGCAGTGAAGGGACTAGCGGGGGAGATACGCAGTATTTT.

The genes are TRBV19 and TRBJ1-5; possibly TRBD1 for D (5 bases). The CDR3 extends over 16 amino acids. Germline CDR1 is LNHDA and CDR2 is SQIVND (reference sequence). V was cut by 4 bases and J by 7 bases, with 20 bases left in between. CDR3 sequence (DNA): TGTGCCAGTAGTACGGCGGTCGGGGGTCGGGGACAGCCCCAGCATTTT. Its protein is CASSTAVGGRGQPQHF.

The chain uses TRBV6-5 and TRBJ2-5; D is undetermined. V gave up 4 bases and J gave up 0 bases, with 6 bases separating them. Germline lookup yields CDR1 MNHEY and CDR2 SVGAGI. The CDR3 is 13 amino acids. CDR3 loop: CASSWSNQETQYF. CDR3 coding DNA: TGTGCCAGCAGTTGGTCGAACCAAGAGACCCAGTACTTC.

The chain recombines TRBV30 with TRBJ1-5; D is perhaps TRBD1 (6 bases). Trimming shortened V by 0 bases and J by 5 bases, and 14 bases separated the two germline ends. CDR1 is GTSNPN and CDR2 is SVGIG in the germline V gene (reference sequence). The CDR3 contains 15 residues. Here the CDR3 DNA reads TGTGCCTGGAGTGTAAGAGGACAGTCGGATCAGCCCCAGCATTTT. Its translation is CAWSVRGQSDQPQHF.

The chain uses TRBV25-1 and TRBJ1-2; the D is unclear. The ends were cut back, 4 bases at V and 2 bases at J, with 14 bases in the middle. Per the germline V gene, CDR1 is MGHDK and CDR2 is SYGVNS. CDR3 length: 15 residues. DNA for the CDR3: TGTGCCAGCAGTGGCCGCGGCCCTCAGAACTATGGCTACACCTTC. Protein sequence: CASSGRGPQNYGYTF.

The CDR3 loop is CASSSWDADSGNTIYF. The CDR3, as DNA: TGTGCCAGCAGTTCCTGGGACGCAGACTCTGGAAACACCATATATTTT. The chain recombines TRBV28 with TRBJ1-3, with D possibly TRBD1 on 5 matching bases. This CDR3 has 16 residues. Germline V gives CDR1 MDHEN, CDR2 SYDVKM. The V gene lost 4 bases and the J gene lost 0 bases, with 13 bases spanning the gap.

The rearrangement uses TRBV11-2 and TRBJ1-1; perhaps TRBD1 as D (5 bases). Looked up from germline, CDR1 is SGHAT and CDR2 is FQNNGV. The CDR3 is 15 amino acids. V shed 8 bases and J shed 0 bases, with 16 bases lying between them. The CDR3 reads CASGGNFVMNTEAFF. The DNA of the CDR3 is TGTGCCAGCGGGGGAAACTTCGTCATGAACACTGAAGCTTTCTTT. The whole variable domain, remainder taken from reference TRBV11-2 and TRBJ1-1, is EAGVAQSPRYKIIEKRQSVAFWCNPISGHATLYWYQQILGQGPKLLIQFQNNGVVDDSQLPKDRFSAERLKGVDSTLKIQPAKLEDSAVYLCASGGNFVMNTEAFFGQGTRLTVV.